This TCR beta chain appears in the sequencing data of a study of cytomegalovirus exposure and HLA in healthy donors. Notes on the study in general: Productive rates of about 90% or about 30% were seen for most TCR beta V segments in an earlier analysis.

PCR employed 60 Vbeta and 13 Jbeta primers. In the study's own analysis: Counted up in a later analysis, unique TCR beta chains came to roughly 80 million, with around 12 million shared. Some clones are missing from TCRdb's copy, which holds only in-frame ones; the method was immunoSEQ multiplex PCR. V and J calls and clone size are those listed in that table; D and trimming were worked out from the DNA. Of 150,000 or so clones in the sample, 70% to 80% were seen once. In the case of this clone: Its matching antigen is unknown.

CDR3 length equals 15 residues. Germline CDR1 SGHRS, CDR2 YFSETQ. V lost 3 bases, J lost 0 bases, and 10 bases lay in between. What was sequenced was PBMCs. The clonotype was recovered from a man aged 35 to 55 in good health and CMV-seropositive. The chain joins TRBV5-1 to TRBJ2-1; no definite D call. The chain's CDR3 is CASSSSGSSYNEQFF. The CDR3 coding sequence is TGCGCCAGCAGCTCCTCAGGTAGCTCCTACAATGAGCAGTTCTTC.